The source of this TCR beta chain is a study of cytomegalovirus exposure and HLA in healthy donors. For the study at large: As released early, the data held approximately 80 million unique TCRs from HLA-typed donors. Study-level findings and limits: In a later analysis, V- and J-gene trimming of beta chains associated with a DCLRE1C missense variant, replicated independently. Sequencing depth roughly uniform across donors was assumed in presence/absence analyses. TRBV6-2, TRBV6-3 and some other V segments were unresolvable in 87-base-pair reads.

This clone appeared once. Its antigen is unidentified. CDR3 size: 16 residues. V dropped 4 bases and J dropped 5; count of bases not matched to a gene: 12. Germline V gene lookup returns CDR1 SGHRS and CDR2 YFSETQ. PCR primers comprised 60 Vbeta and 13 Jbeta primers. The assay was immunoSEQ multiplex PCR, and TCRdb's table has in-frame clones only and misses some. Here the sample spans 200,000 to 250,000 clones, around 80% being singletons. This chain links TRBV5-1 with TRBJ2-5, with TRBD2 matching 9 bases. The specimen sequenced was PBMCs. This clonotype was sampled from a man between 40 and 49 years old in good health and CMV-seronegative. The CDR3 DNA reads TGCGCCAGCAGCACCGGTAGCGGGAGTGCGTGGGAGACCCAGTACTTC. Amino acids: CASSTGSGSAWETQYF.